This is a list of T cell receptor beta chains from one sample in a study of PD-1 blockade in classical Hodgkin lymphoma. Profiling relied on immunoSEQ multiplex PCR, and the TCRdb table lists in-frame clones only, not all of them. The sample yields about 27,000 clones, more than 70% seen once. Material: CD4+ T cells from blood, obtained before the fourth cycle of nivolumab. The origin of the receptors is a human donor with classical Hodgkin lymphoma. Both conserved end residues are part of each CDR3. Each record gives: D gene, V gene, J gene, clone size, CDR3 protein, CDR3 DNA. The D gene is left open where the match is weak. Only some rows state a clone size, as once, few, many or a class for expanded clones.

-,TRBV27,TRBJ1-1,-,CASSFRAGQLATEAFF,TGTGCCAGCAGTTTTCGAGCCGGGCAGTTAGCCACTGAAGCTTTCTTT
-,TRBV19,TRBJ1-1,-,CASGRLNTEAFF,TGTGCCAGTGGGCGGTTGAACACTGAAGCTTTCTTT
-,TRBV5-4,TRBJ1-4,-,CASSSNPGHRHEKLFF,TGTGCCAGCAGCTCCAATCCGGGACACCGGCATGAAAAACTGTTTTTT
TRBD2,TRBV7-2,TRBJ2-1,-,CASSLREDRDEQFF,TGTGCCAGCAGCTTGCGGGAGGACCGCGATGAGCAGTTCTTC
-,TRBV4-2,TRBJ1-5,-,CASSQEEEEPQHF,TGTGCCAGCAGCCAAGAAGAGGAAGAGCCCCAGCATTTT
-,TRBV7-2,TRBJ2-5,-,CASSLTLAVPETQYF,TGTGCCAGCAGCTTAACCCTAGCAGTCCCAGAGACCCAGTACTTC
TRBD1,TRBV5-1,TRBJ1-4,-,CASSNSPGTGDEKLFF,TGCGCCAGCAGCAATTCACCGGGGACAGGTGATGAAAAACTGTTTTTT
TRBD1,TRBV28,TRBJ1-2,-,CAIHRGNYGYTF,TGTGCCATTCACAGGGGCAACTATGGCTACACCTTC
TRBD2,TRBV2,TRBJ2-1,-,CASRVDRGTSGFNEQFF,TGTGCCAGCAGGGTGGACAGGGGGACTAGCGGGTTCAATGAGCAGTTCTTC
-,TRBV2,TRBJ1-4,-,CASQNVGINEKLFF,TGTGCCAGCCAGAACGTCGGAATTAATGAAAAACTGTTTTTT
-,TRBV5-1,TRBJ1-1,-,CASSLVAGSKNTEAFF,TGCGCCAGCAGCTTGGTTGCAGGATCTAAGAACACTGAAGCTTTCTTT
-,TRBV11-2,TRBJ2-7,-,CASGKLQGRDYEQYF,TGTGCCAGCGGCAAATTACAGGGAAGGGACTACGAGCAGTACTTC
TRBD2,TRBV5-1,TRBJ2-6,-,CASSITPGLAGGPSGANVLTF,TGCGCCAGCAGCATAACCCCGGGACTAGCGGGAGGGCCGTCAGGGGCCAACGTCCTGACTTTC
-,TRBV7-2,TRBJ2-3,-,CASSYPGGSGTDTQYF,TGTGCCAGCAGCTATCCGGGTGGGAGCGGAACAGATACGCAGTATTTT
TRBD1,TRBV4-1,TRBJ2-6,-,CASSQEGTGNSGANVLTF,TGCGCCAGCAGCCAAGAGGGGACAGGGAACTCTGGGGCCAACGTCCTGACTTTC
-,TRBV27,TRBJ2-5,-,CASSLTFQETQYF,TGTGCCAGCAGTTTAACATTCCAAGAGACCCAGTACTTC
-,TRBV5-5,TRBJ2-6,once,CASSLLGFGPPGANVLTF,TGTGCCAGCAGCTTGCTTGGGTTCGGGCCCCCTGGGGCCAACGTCCTGACTTTC
-,TRBV6-1,TRBJ1-5,-,CASSEAFGDQPQHF,TGTGCCAGCAGTGAAGCATTTGGGGATCAGCCCCAGCATTTT
TRBD2,TRBV5-1,TRBJ2-6,-,CASSLTSLAGGFSGANVLTF,TGCGCCAGCAGCTTGACCTCACTAGCGGGAGGCTTCTCTGGGGCCAACGTCCTGACTTTC
-,TRBV6-5,TRBJ1-1,-,CASSYSLNRANTEAFF,TGTGCCAGCAGTTACTCCTTGAACAGGGCCAACACTGAAGCTTTCTTT
TRBD1,TRBV10-3,TRBJ1-2,-,CAIRDRGLYGYTF,TGTGCCATCAGGGACAGGGGGTTATATGGCTACACCTTC
-,TRBV7-4,TRBJ2-7,-,CASSWWGSSYEQYF,TGTGCCAGCAGCTGGTGGGGGAGCTCCTACGAGCAGTACTTC
TRBD2,TRBV9,TRBJ2-1,-,CASSVTSAAYNEQFF,TGTGCCAGCAGCGTTACTAGCGCGGCCTACAATGAGCAGTTCTTC
-,TRBV30,TRBJ1-2,-,CAWSVIRGGGYTF,TGTGCCTGGAGTGTAATCCGGGGAGGTGGCTACACCTTC
TRBD1,TRBV19,TRBJ1-2,-,CASSMDRGFYGYTF,TGTGCCAGTAGTATGGACAGGGGATTCTATGGCTACACCTTC
-,TRBV7-2,TRBJ2-7,few,CASSFSYEQYF,TGTGCCAGCAGCTTTAGCTACGAGCAGTACTTC
TRBD1,TRBV19,TRBJ2-7,-,CASSEGTGFFYEQYF,TGTGCCAGTAGTGAAGGGACAGGTTTTTTCTACGAGCAGTACTTC
-,TRBV7-9,TRBJ2-2,-,CASIPRRDTSTGELFF,TGTGCCAGCATCCCTCGCCGGGACACCTCCACCGGGGAGCTGTTTTTT
-,TRBV5-6,TRBJ1-1,-,CASSLYRDMNTEAFF,TGTGCCAGCAGCCTCTACAGGGACATGAACACTGAAGCTTTCTTT
-,TRBV30,TRBJ2-2,-,CAGARPQGTGELFF,TGTGCCGGAGCTCGGCCGCAGGGCACCGGGGAGCTGTTTTTT
-,TRBV5-4,TRBJ1-1,-,CASSRGGAAFF,TGTGCCAGCAGCCGGGGGGGGGCAGCTTTCTTT